Listed below are T cell receptor beta chains from one sample, sequenced in a study of blood T cell repertoires in COVID-19. This table comes from immunoSEQ multiplex PCR, and its TCRdb copy is limited to in-frame clones, with some not included. The sample carries 300,000 or so clones, about 85% recorded once. The sample consisted of PBMCs or T cells enriched from blood (not recorded which). These receptors came from a woman aged 30 to 39 who had recovered from COVID-19. Each CDR3 is given with its conserved first and last residue. The order of the fields is D gene, V gene, CDR3 protein. The D gene is left open where the match is weak.

>TRBD2|TRBV11-2
CASSYDGTSFYEQYF
>TRBD1|TRBV19
CASSIRQGVTEAFF
>NA|TRBV6-2/TRBV6-3
CASSYSRGGPYNEQFF
>NA|TRBV30
CAWTAQAGRVSEAFF
>NA|TRBV2
CASSVRSYNEQFF
>NA|TRBV7-2
CASSFGGQETQYF
>NA|TRBV11-1
CASSQVRELSYEQYF
>NA|TRBV27
CASSPAGPRAYEQYF
>NA|TRBV9
CASSVGQTLSYNEQFF
>TRBD1|TRBV5-1
CASSLDGTGLSYNEQFF
>TRBD2|TRBV30
CAGRGDTGELFF
>NA|TRBV10-3
CAGGAGPETQYF
>NA|TRBV3-1/TRBV3-2
CASSQGPGSYQPQHF
>NA|TRBV3-1/TRBV3-2
CASSLRGGPTNEKLFF
>NA|TRBV25-1
CASSETRIHPNYGYTF
>NA|TRBV7-2
CASTPRGSGNTIYF
>NA|TRBV9
CASSVKRTGELFF
>TRBD1|TRBV9
CASSYSGTGNEKLFF
>NA|TRBV7-8
CASSLSGKGLTLSGNTIYF
>TRBD1|TRBV5-4
CASSPPFRGRAEAFF
>TRBD1|TRBV30
CAWSRGQGAGNEQFF
>TRBD1|TRBV30
CAWRGQGTYEQYF
>TRBD1|TRBV12-3/TRBV12-4
CASSSGTGGGYTF
>NA|TRBV5-4
CASKNRQQLYGYTF
>TRBD2|TRBV7-9
CASTTGRGVLNEQYF
>NA|TRBV6-1
CASSEERRNTEAFF
>NA|TRBV6-1
CASSGPVYGAGTEAFF
>NA|TRBV19
CASSIQGRAEAFF